This record covers a single T cell receptor beta chain. These data belong to a study of regulatory T cells in long-lasting Graves disease. TCR beta libraries were built with iRepertoire HTBI primers and Arm-PCR of CDR3 regions. TCRdb called the multiplex PCR reads again in MiXCR, with one record for every CDR3 protein. The profile covers hundreds of thousands of distinct CDR3 sequences, with under 20% appearing a single time and 18% taken by the ten largest. Germline V gene sequence: CDR1 MGHRA, CDR2 YSYEKL. The CDR3 is 15 residues long. Trimming removed 1 base from V and 4 bases from J; junction bases left unmatched: 5. As to time point: newly diagnosed GD, antithyroid drugs for less than 3 months. RNA from PBMCs was the source of the TCR library. A blood draw put around 9 milliliters of peripheral blood into EDTA tubes. This same sample was also taken into another study, of T cells in Graves' hyperthyroidism and ophthalmopathy. That investigation notes: Blood samples included most of the expanded thyroid clonotypes exceeding 0.001.

This receptor was obtained from a woman in her twenties or thirties with Graves disease. The chain recombines TRBV4-1 with TRBJ2-7; 9 bases line up with TRBD2. Sequencing used peripheral blood mononuclear cells (PBMCs), obtained at new diagnosis, from a patient treated with antithyroid drugs. The CDR3 protein is CASSQGLAVGYEQYF. CDR3 DNA: TGCGCCAGCAGCCAAGGACTAGCGGTGGGTTACGAGCAGTACTTC.